This TCR beta chain was profiled in a study of identical twins listed by TCRdb under 2016. In the study overall: To test whether fetal clonotypes persist, the study used deep sequencing on TCR alpha and beta repertoires from monozygotic twins, unrelated adults of various ages, and cord blood. To rule out contamination, replicate twin experiments were performed at different times with different library preparation protocols. What the authors observed across the whole study: Out-of-frame TCR alpha sharing in monozygotic twins was systematically underestimated by recombination models, whereas sharing between unrelated individuals was in agreement with the recombination models. Abundant cord blood beta clonotypes had fewer insertions, young adult naive repertoires showed a similar but weaker trend, and memory repertoires showed no such trend. Because the same donors could not be followed over many years, conclusions were based on cross-sectional statistical analysis. Excess twin sharing in beta out-of-frame sequences was weaker because fewer shared sequences lowered the signal-to-noise ratio. Out-of-frame TCR alpha sequences shared between twins showed an excess of low generation-probability sequences compared with coincidental sharing between unrelated individuals. Zero-insertion analyses could be partly confounded by invariant T cells such as MAIT and iNKT, though diverse VJ usage argued against such confounding for most clonotypes.

The junction shows trimming of 3 bases on V and 6 bases on J, and the gene matches do not reach 13 bases of it. CDR1 is given as SQVTM and CDR2 as ANQGSEA, both from the germline V gene. The CDR3 goes from the cysteine to the phenylalanine over 17 residues. This entry keeps only the CDR3 DNA: 51 bases, framed from base 1. Libraries came from 5' RACE. Sequencing was carried out with an Illumina HiSeq 2000. Template switching added a universal primer binding site, and the final cDNA carried a unique molecular identifier that allowed TCR cDNA molecules to be counted accurately. Specific primers in the conserved constant-segment region were used to synthesize first-strand cDNA for TCR alpha and beta chains. To control for contamination, each cDNA library was double barcoded with a SMART-Mk sample barcode plus Illumina barcodes. TruSeq adapter sequences along with Illumina sample barcodes were introduced in two successive PCR steps. The Illumina HiSeq platform was used with custom primers to sequence TCR alpha and beta cDNA libraries. Processing in the source paper ran as follows. MiGEC was used to process raw reads and extract unique molecular identifiers, and MiXCR was used to find CDR3 positions. For each individual, recombination models were inferred using an EM algorithm with the repgenHMM and IGoR tools. The analysis of shared clonotypes was done with the tcR package in R, with sharing normalized by the product of cloneset sizes. Out-of-frame nonproductive sequences were analyzed to study raw recombination free of thymic and clonal selection effects. The public sequencing data were trimmed at Q25 with fastp and processed into clonotypes with MiXCR by TCRdb, which kept only in-frame beta chains. Each entry merges the rows of one CDR3 protein and shows their most common DNA and genes. TCRdb, rather than the study authors, made the V and J calls. Across this sample there are some 560,000 distinct CDR3 sequences, with nearly 10% seen only once. Around 3.2% of the sample belongs to the ten largest clones.

All donors were healthy Caucasians. Three pairs of female monozygotic twins, all aged roughly 18 to 29 years, made up the twin cohort. The RNA used for TCR libraries was isolated from peripheral blood mononuclear cells. This clonotype has a handful of counts. This receptor's antigen is unknown. Per-nucleotide qualities are absent, and no much larger clonotype sits a single base away. These data are also associated with another study on yellow fever vaccine responses in identical twins. That second publication adds: The authors reported that the T cell response to vaccination in identical twins appeared partly convergent and partly personalized. Focusing on identical twins, the study followed the T cell clones that responded to the vaccine, and did so with precision.

Input material: PBMCs. The clonotype originates from a woman younger than 30 in good health. This sequence uses TRBV29-1 and TRBJ2-2; TRBD2 matches 10 bases in the middle. CDR3 loop: CSVDLRASGSQAGELFF. The DNA sequence reads TGCAGCGTTGACCTGAGGGCTAGCGGGAGCCAAGCCGGGGAGCTGTTTTTT.